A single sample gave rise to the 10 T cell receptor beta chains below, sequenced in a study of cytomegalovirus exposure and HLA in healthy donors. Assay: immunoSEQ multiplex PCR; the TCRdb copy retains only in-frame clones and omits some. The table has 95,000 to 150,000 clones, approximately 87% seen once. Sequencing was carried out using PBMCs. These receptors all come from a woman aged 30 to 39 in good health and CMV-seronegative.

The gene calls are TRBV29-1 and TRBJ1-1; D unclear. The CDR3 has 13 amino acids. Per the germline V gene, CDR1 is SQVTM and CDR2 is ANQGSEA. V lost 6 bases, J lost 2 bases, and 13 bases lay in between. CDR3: CSVDRETNTEAFF. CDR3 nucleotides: TGCAGCGTCGATCGGGAAACAAACACTGAAGCTTTCTTT.

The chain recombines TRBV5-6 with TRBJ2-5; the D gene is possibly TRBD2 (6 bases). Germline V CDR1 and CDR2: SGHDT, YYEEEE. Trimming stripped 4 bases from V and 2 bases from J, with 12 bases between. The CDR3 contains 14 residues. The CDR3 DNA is TGTGCCAGCAGCCTTAACGGACTACAAGAGACCCAGTACTTC. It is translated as CASSLNGLQETQYF. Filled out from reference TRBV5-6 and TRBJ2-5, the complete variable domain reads DAGVTQSPTHLIKTRGQQVTLRCSPKSGHDTVSWYQQALGQGPQFIFQYYEEEERQRGNFPDRFSGHQFPNYSSELNVNALLLGDSALYLCASSLNGLQETQYFGPGTRLLVL.

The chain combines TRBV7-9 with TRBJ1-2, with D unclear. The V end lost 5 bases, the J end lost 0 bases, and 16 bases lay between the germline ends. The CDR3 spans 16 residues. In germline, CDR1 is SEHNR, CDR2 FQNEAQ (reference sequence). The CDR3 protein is CASSPVSTVPNYGYTF. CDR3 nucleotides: TGTGCCAGCAGCCCCGTAAGCACAGTTCCTAACTATGGCTACACCTTC.

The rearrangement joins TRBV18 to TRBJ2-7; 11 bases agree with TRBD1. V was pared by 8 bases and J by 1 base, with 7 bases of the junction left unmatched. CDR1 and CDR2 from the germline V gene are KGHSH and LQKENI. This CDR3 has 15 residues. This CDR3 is CASRPGQGGSYEQYF. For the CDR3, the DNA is TGTGCCAGCCGTCCGGGACAGGGGGGGTCCTACGAGCAGTACTTC. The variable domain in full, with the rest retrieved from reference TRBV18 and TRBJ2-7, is NAGVMQNPRHLVRRRGQEARLRCSPMKGHSHVYWYRQLPEEGLKFMVYLQKENIIDESGMPKERFSAEFPKEGPSILRIQQVVRGDSAAYFCASRPGQGGSYEQYFGPGTRLTVT.

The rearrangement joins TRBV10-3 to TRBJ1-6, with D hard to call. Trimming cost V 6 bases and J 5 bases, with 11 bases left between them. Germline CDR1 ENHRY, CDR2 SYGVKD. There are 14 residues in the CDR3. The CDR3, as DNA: TGTGCCATCAGGGGGAGTCGAAATAATTCACCCCTCCACTTT. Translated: CAIRGSRNNSPLHF.

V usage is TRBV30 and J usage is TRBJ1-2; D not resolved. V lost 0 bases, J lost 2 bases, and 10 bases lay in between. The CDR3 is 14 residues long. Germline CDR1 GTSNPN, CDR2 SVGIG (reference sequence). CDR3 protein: CAWSVWAENYGYTF. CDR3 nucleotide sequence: TGTGCCTGGAGTGTATGGGCAGAGAACTATGGCTACACCTTC.

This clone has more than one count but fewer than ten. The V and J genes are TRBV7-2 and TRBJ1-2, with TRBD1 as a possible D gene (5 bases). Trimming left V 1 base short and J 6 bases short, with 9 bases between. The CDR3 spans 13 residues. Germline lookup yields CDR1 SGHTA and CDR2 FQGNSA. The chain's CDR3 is CASSLDRRDGYTF. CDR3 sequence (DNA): TGTGCCAGCAGCTTAGACCGCAGGGATGGCTACACCTTC.

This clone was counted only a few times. The CDR3 protein is CASSVGTPPYEQYF. The CDR3 DNA follows: TGTGCCAGCAGTGTGGGGACACCACCCTACGAGCAGTACTTC. The V and J genes are TRBV2 and TRBJ2-7, with a weak D call TRBD1 (6 bases). Trimming took 4 bases from V and 2 from J, leaving 12 bases between them. The CDR3 runs to 14 residues. Germline values: CDR1 SNHLY, CDR2 FYNNEI.

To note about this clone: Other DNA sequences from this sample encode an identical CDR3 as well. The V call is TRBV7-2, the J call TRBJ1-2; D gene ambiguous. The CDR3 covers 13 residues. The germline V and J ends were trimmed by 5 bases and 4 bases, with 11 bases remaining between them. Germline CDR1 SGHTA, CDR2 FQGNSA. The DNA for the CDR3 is TGTGCCAGCAGCCTAGGTGCGAGCTATGGCTACACCTTC. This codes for CASSLGASYGYTF.

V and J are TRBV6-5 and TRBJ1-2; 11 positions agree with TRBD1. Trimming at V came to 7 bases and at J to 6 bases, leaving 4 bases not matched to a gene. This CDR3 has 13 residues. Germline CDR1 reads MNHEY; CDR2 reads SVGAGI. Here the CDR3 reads CASTWTGGDGYTF. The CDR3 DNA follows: TGTGCCAGCACCTGGACAGGGGGCGATGGCTACACCTTC.